The clone carrying this TCR beta chain came up a few times. These data originate in a study of T cells in Graves' hyperthyroidism and ophthalmopathy. Trimming took 2 bases from V and 2 from J, leaving 15 bases between them. The CDR3 consists of 15 residues. CDR1 is SQVTM, CDR2 ANQGSEA, per germline. Amplification targeted TCR beta CDR3 regions from RNA transcripts. TCR CDR3 underwent first-round RT-PCR with the HTBI primer set. MiXCR was run by TCRdb on the multiplex PCR reads, yielding one entry per CDR3 protein. The repertoire has hundreds of thousands of distinct CDR3 sequences, roughly 15% of them found once; the top ten carry approximately 4.3%.

Sequencing was performed on blood. The chain combines TRBV29-1 with TRBJ2-5; D is undetermined. This receptor was taken from a woman aged 40 to 55 with Graves' ophthalmopathy. The DNA for the CDR3 is TGCAGCGTTGAATACGATGGGTTCGTACAAGAGACCCAGTACTTC. The encoded protein is CSVEYDGFVQETQYF.